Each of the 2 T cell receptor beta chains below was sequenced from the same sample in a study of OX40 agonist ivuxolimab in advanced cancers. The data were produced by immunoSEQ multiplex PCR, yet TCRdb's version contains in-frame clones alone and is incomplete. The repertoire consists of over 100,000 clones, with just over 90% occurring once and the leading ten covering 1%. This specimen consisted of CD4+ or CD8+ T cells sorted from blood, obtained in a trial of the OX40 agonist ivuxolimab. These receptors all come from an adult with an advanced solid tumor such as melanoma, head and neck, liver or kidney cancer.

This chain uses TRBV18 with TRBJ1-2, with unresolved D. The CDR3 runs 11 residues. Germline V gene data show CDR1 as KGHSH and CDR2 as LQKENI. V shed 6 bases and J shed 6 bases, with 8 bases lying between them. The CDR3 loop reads CASSQADGYTF. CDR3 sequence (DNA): TGTGCCAGCTCCCAGGCGGATGGCTACACCTTC.

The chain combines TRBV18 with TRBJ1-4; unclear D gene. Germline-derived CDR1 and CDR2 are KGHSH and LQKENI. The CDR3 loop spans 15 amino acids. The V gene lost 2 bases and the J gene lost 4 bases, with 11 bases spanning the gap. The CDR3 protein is CASSPGVQSNEKLFF. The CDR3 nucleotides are TGTGCCAGCTCACCAGGGGTTCAGAGTAATGAAAAACTGTTTTTT.